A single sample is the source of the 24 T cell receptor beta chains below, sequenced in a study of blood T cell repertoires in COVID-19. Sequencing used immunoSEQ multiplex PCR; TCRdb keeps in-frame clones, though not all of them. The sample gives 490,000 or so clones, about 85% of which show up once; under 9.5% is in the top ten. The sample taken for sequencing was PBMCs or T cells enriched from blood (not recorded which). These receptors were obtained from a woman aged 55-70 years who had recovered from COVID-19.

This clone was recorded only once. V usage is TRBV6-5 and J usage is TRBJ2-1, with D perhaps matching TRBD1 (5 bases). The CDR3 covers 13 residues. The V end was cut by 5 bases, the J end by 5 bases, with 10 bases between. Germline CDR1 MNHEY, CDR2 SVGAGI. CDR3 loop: CASSLGENNEQFF. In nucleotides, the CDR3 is TGTGCCAGCAGTCTAGGGGAAAACAATGAGCAGTTCTTC.

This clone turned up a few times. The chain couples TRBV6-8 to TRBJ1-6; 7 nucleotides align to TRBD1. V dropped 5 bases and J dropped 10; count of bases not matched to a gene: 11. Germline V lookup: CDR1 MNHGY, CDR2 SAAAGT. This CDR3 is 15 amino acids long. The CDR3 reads CASSLGTARGSPLHF. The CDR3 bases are TGTGCCAGCAGTCTCGGGACAGCCAGAGGATCACCCCTCCACTTT.

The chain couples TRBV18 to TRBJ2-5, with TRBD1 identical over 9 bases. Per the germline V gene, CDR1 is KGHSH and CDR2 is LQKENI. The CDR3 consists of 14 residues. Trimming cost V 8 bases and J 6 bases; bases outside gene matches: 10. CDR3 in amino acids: CASPGQGPPKTQYF. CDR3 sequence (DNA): TGTGCCAGCCCTGGACAGGGGCCGCCCAAGACCCAGTACTTC.

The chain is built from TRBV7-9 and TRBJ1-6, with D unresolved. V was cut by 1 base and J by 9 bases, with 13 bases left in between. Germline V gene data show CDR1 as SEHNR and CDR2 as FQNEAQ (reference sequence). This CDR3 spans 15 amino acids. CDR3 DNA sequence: TGTGCCAGCAGCTTAGGTCATCCCCGGTTTTCACCCCTCCACTTT. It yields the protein CASSLGHPRFSPLHF.

The CDR3 sequence is CASSHPRTDTQYF. CDR3 nucleotide sequence: TGCGCCAGCAGCCACCCCAGGACAGATACGCAGTATTTT. The chain has TRBV4-1 and TRBJ2-3; D not resolved. V lost 3 bases to trimming and J lost 3 bases, with 7 bases between them. This CDR3 spans 13 amino acids. Per the germline V gene, CDR1 is MGHRA and CDR2 is YSYEKL.

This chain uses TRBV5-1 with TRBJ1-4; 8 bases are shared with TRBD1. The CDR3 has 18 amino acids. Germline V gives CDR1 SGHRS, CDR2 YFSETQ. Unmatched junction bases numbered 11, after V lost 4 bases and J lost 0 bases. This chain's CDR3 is CASSPDREGIATNEKLFF. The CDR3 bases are TGCGCCAGCAGCCCGGACAGGGAGGGTATTGCAACTAATGAAAAACTGTTTTTT.

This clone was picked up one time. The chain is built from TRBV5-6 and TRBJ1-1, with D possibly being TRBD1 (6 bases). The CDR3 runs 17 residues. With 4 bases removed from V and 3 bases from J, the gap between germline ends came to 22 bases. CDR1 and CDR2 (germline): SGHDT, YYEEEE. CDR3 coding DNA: TGTGCCAGCAGCACCCCCGTAGGTTCACAGGGTTACACTGAAGCTTTCTTT. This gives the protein CASSTPVGSQGYTEAFF.

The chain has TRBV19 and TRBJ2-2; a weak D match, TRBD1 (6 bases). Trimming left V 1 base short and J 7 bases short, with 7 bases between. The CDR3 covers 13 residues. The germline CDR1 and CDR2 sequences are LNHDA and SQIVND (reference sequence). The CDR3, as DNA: TGTGCCAGTAGTATAGGGACAGACGGGGAGCTGTTTTTT. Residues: CASSIGTDGELFF.

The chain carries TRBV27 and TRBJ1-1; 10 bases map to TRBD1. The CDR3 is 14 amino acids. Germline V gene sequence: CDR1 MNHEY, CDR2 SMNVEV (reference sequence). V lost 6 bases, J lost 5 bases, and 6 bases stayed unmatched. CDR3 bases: TGTGCCAGCAGCCCGGACAGGGGGGGAACTGAAGCTTTCTTT. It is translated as CASSPDRGGTEAFF.

Here the CDR3 DNA reads TGTGCCAGCAGTTACCCGGGGGGAACTGGAAACACCATATATTTT. It yields the protein CASSYPGGTGNTIYF. V and J are TRBV6-5 and TRBJ1-3; D may be TRBD1 (5 bases). CDR1 MNHEY and CDR2 SVGAGI come from the germline V gene. V lost 2 bases to trimming and J lost 2 bases, with 10 bases between them. The CDR3 totals 15 residues.

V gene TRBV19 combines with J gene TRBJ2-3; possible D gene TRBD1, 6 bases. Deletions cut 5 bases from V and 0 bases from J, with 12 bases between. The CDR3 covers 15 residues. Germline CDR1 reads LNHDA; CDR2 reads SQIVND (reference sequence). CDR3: CASSAQGRSTDTQYF. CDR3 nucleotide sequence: TGTGCCAGTAGTGCACAGGGCCGTAGCACAGATACGCAGTATTTT. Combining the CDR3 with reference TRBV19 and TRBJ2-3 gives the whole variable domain DGGITQSPKYLFRKEGQNVTLSCEQNLNHDAMYWYRQDPGQGLRLIYYSQIVNDFQKGDIAEGYSVSREKKESFPLTVTSAQKNPTAFYLCASSAQGRSTDTQYFGPGTRLTVL.

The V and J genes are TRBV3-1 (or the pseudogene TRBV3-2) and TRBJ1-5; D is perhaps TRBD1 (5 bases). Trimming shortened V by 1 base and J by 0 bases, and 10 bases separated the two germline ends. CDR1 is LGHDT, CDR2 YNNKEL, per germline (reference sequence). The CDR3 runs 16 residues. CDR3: CASSQGQPYSNQPQHF. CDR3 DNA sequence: TGTGCCAGCAGCCAAGGACAGCCTTATAGCAATCAGCCCCAGCATTTT.

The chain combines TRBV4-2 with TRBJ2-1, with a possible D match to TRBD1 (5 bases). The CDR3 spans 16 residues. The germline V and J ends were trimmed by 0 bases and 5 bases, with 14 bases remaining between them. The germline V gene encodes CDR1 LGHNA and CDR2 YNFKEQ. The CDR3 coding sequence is TGTGCCAGCAGCCAAGATAATTGGGGCGCGGACAATGAGCAGTTCTTC. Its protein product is CASSQDNWGADNEQFF.

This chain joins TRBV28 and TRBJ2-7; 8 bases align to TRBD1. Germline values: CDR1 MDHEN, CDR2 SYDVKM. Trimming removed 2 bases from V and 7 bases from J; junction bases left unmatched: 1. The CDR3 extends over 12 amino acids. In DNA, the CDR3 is TGTGCCAGCAGTTTAACAGGGGGAGAGCAGTACGTC. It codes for CASSLTGGEQYV.

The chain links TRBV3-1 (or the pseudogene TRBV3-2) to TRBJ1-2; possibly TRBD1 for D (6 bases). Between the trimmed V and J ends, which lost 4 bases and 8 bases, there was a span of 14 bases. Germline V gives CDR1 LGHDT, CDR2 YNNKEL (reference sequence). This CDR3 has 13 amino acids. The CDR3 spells CASSLGPRGGYTF. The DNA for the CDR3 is TGTGCCAGCAGCCTAGGACCCAGGGGAGGCTACACCTTC.

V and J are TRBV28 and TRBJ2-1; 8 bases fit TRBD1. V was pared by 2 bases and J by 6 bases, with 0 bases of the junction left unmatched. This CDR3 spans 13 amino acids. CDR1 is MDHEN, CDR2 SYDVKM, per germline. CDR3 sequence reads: CASSLGQGNEQFF. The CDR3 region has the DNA TGTGCCAGCAGTTTAGGACAGGGCAATGAGCAGTTCTTC.

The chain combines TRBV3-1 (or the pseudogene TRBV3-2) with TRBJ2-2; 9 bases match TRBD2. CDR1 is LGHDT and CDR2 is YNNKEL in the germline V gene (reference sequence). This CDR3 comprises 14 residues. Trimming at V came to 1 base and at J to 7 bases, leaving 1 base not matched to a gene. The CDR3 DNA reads TGTGCCAGCAGCCAAGGAGCGGGGGGCGGGGAGCTGTTTTTT. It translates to CASSQGAGGGELFF.

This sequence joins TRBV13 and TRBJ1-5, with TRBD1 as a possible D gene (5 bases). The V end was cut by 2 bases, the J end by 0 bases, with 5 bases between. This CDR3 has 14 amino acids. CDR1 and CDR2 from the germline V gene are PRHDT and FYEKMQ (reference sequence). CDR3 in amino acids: CASSLQGSNQPQHF. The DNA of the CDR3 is TGTGCCAGCAGCTTACAGGGTAGCAATCAGCCCCAGCATTTT.

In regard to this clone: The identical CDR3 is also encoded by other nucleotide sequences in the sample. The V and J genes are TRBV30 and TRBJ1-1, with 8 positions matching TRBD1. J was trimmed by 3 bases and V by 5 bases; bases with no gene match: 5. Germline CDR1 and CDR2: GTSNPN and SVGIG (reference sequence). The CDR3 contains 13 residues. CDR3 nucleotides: TGTGCCTGGTCCGGACAGGGTCACACTGAAGCTTTCTTT. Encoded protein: CAWSGQGHTEAFF.

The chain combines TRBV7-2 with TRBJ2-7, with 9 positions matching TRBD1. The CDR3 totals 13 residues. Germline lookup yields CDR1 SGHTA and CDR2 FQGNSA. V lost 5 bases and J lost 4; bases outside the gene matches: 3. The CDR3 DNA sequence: TGTGCCAGCAGCCCGGACAGGGGATACGAGCAGTACGTC. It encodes CASSPDRGYEQYV.

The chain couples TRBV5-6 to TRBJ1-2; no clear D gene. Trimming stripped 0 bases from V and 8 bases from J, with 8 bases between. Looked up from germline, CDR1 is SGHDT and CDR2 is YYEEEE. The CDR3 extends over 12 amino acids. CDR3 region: CASSLGPWGYTF. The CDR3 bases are TGTGCCAGCAGCTTGGGGCCTTGGGGCTACACCTTC.

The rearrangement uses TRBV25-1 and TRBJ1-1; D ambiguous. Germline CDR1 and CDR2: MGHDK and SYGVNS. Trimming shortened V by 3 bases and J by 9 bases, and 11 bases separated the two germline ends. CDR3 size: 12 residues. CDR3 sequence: CASSDYGRKAFF. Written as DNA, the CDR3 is TGTGCCAGCAGTGATTATGGGAGGAAAGCTTTCTTT.

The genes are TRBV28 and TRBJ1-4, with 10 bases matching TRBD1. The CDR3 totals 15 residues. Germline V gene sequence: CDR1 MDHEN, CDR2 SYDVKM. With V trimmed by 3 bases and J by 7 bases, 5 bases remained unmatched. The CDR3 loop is CASSLSGQGGEKLFF. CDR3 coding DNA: TGTGCCAGCAGTTTGTCCGGACAGGGGGGTGAAAAACTGTTTTTT.

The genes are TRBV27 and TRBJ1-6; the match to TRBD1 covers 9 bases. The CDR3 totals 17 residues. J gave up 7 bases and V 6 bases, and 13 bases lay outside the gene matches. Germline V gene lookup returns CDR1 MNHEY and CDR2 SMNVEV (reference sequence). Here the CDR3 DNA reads TGTGCCAGCAGCCAAATGGGGGACAGGGTGGTAAATTCACCCCTCCACTTT. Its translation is CASSQMGDRVVNSPLHF.